The sequence of this TCR beta chain was determined in a study of blood T cell repertoires in COVID-19. Study-level background: The origin of the acute and convalescent COVID-19 samples was the United States, Italy and Spain. T cells, B-cell-depleted T cells, or PBMCs supplied cDNA or gDNA.

Germline CDR1 reads LGHNA; CDR2 reads YNFKEQ. With 1 base removed from V and 0 bases from J, the gap between germline ends came to 10 bases. This CDR3 is built from 17 residues. Seattle patients were enrolled during active infection and followed longitudinally. As originally analysed: Reference gene primer amplification gave estimated nucleated cell counts. This table comes from immunoSEQ multiplex PCR, and its TCRdb copy is limited to in-frame clones, with some not included. V and J calls and clone size are copied from that table; D and trimming were computed from the DNA. This table has more than 95,000 clones, around 74% appearing once.

This chain connects TRBV4-2 to TRBJ2-6, with D possibly matching TRBD1 (5 bases). Source material: peripheral blood. The TCR sequence derives from an elderly man with COVID-19, enrolled during active disease. The CDR3 DNA follows: TGTGCCAGCAGCCAAGGCCAGGACAACTCTGGGGCCAACGTCCTGACTTTC. It yields the protein CASSQGQDNSGANVLTF.